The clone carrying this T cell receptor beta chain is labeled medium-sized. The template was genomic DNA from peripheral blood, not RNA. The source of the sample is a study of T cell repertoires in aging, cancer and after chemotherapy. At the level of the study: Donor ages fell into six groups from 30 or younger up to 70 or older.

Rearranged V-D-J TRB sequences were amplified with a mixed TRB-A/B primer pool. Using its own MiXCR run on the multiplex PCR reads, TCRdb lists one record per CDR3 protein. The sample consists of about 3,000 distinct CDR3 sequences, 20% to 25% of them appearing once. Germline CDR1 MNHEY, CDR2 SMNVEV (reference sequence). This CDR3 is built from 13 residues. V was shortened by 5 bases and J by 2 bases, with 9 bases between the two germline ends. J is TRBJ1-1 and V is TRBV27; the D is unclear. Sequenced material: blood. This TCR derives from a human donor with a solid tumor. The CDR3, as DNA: TGTGCCAGCAGTCTAACCTTAAACACTGAAGCTTTCTTT. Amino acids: CASSLTLNTEAFF.